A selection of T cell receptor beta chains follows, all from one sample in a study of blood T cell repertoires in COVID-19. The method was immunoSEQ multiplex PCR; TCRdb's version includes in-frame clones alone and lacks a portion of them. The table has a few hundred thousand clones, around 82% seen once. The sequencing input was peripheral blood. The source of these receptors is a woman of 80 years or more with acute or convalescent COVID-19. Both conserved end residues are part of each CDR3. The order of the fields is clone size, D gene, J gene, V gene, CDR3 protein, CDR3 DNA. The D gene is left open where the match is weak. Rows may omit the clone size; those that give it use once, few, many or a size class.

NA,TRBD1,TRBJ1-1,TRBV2,CASSQGQMNTEAFF,TGTGCCAGCAGTCAGGGACAGATGAACACTGAAGCTTTCTTT
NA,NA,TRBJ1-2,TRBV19,CASTQGGRRGGGYTF,TGTGCCAGTACCCAAGGCGGGCGGCGAGGGGGTGGCTACACCTTC
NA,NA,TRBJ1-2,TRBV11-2,CASSLMVRVIYGYTF,TGTGCCAGCAGCTTAATGGTCAGGGTGATCTATGGCTACACCTTC
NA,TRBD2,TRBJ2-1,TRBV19,CASSRGVTYNEQFF,TGTGCCAGTAGCCGGGGGGTGACCTACAATGAGCAGTTCTTC
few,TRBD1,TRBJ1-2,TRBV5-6,CASSGLSGTGIAGYTF,TGTGCCAGCAGCGGATTGTCCGGGACAGGGATTGCCGGCTACACCTTC
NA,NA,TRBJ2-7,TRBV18,CASSPLVQGRGNEQYF,TGTGCCAGCTCACCACTTGTGCAGGGGCGTGGGAACGAGCAGTACTTC
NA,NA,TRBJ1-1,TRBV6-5,CASSWGLRTEAFF,TGTGCCAGCAGTTGGGGGCTCCGCACTGAAGCTTTCTTT
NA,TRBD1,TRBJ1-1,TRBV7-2,CASSLVQGVTEAFF,TGTGCCAGCAGCTTAGTGCAGGGGGTCACTGAAGCTTTCTTT
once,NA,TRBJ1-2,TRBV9,CASGAGAANYGYTF,TGTGCCAGCGGAGCAGGGGCGGCGAACTATGGCTACACCTTC
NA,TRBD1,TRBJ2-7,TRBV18,CASSPLILGTESYEQYF,TGTGCCAGCTCACCGCTGATACTTGGGACAGAAAGCTACGAGCAGTACTTC
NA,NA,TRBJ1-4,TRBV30,CAYSRVGNEKLFF,TGTGCCTACTCCAGGGTTGGGAATGAAAAACTGTTTTTT
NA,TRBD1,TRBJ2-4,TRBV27,CASSRRTGDIQYF,TGTGCCAGCAGTCGACGGACAGGGGACATTCAGTACTTC
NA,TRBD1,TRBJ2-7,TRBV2,CASRDDRGREQYF,TGTGCCAGCAGGGACGACAGGGGGAGGGAGCAGTACTTC
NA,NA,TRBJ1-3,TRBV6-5,CASCRGSPGNTIYF,TGTGCCAGCTGCCGCGGGAGTCCTGGAAACACCATATATTTT
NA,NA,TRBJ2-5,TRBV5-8,CASSLTYQETQYF,TGTGCCAGCAGCTTGACATACCAAGAGACCCAGTACTTC
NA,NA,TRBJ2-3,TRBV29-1,CSVEVGTSRGTQYF,TGCAGCGTTGAAGTTGGGACTTCGCGAGGTACGCAGTATTTT
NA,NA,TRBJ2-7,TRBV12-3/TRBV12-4,CASSSPPLLEQYF,TGTGCCAGCAGTTCCCCCCCCCTCCTCGAGCAGTACTTC
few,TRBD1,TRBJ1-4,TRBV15,CATSMSDRVYEKLFF,TGTGCCACCAGCATGTCCGACAGGGTCTACGAAAAACTGTTTTTT
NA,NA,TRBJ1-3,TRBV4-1,CASSQTPMVGNTIYF,TGCGCCAGCAGCCAGACACCTATGGTCGGAAACACCATATATTTT
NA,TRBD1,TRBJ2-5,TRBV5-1,CASSLRQGIQETQYF,TGCGCCAGCAGCTTAAGACAGGGGATCCAAGAGACCCAGTACTTC
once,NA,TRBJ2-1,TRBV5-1,CASSLDGGYNEQFF,TGCGCCAGCAGCTTGGACGGGGGTTACAATGAGCAGTTCTTC
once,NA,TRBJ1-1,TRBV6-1,CASSDALGAFF,TGTGCCAGCAGTGATGCCCTCGGAGCTTTCTTT
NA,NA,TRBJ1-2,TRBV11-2,CASSLAPGPYGYTF,TGTGCCAGCAGCTTAGCTCCAGGGCCCTATGGCTACACCTTC
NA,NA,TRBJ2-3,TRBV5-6,CASSPLAGATDTQYF,TGTGCCAGCAGCCCTCTTGCAGGGGCCACAGATACGCAGTATTTT
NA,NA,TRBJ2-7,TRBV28,CASRQIRVGYEQYF,TGTGCCAGCAGACAGATCAGGGTTGGGTACGAGCAGTACTTC
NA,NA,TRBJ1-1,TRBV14,CASSQGGGVAEAFF,TGTGCCAGCAGCCAAGGGGGAGGTGTTGCTGAAGCTTTCTTT
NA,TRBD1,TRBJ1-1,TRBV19,CATGGQGNTEAFF,TGTGCCACCGGGGGACAGGGGAACACTGAAGCTTTCTTT
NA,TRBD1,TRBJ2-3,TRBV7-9,CASREGQVSDTQYF,TGTGCCAGCAGGGAGGGACAGGTCTCAGATACGCAGTATTTT
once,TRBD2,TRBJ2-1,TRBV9,CASSPSGGPYNEQFF,TGTGCCAGCAGCCCGAGCGGGGGGCCGTACAATGAGCAGTTCTTC
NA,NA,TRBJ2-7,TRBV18,CASSPETAFPYEQYF,TGTGCCAGCTCACCCGAGACAGCGTTCCCCTACGAGCAGTACTTC
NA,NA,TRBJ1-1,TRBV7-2,CASSRGPAGTEAFF,TGTGCCAGCAGCCGGGGACCTGCGGGGACTGAAGCTTTCTTT
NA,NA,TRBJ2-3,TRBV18,CASSPGLESTDTQYF,TGTGCCAGCTCTCCAGGACTGGAGAGCACAGATACGCAGTATTTT
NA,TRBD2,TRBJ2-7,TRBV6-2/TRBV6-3,CASSYRGLLAGEQYF,TGTGCCAGCAGTTACCGGGGACTACTTGCGGGGGAGCAGTACTTC
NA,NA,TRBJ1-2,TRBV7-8,CASSITGFYGYTF,TGTGCCAGCAGCATTACAGGGTTCTATGGCTACACCTTC
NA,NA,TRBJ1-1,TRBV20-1,CSARAFRAFF,TGCAGTGCTCGAGCCTTCAGGGCTTTCTTT
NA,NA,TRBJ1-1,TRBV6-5,CASRRGGNTEAFF,TGTGCCAGCAGAAGGGGCGGAAACACTGAAGCTTTCTTT
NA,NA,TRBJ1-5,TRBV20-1,CSARDSTPQHF,TGCAGTGCTAGAGATAGCACTCCCCAGCATTTT
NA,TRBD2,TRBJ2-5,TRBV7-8,CASSLGLGGTSQYF,TGTGCCAGCAGCTTAGGGCTAGGGGGGACTAGTCAGTACTTC
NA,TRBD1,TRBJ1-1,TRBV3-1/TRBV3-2,CASSQGTGTFF,TGTGCCAGCAGCCAAGGGACAGGGACTTTCTTT
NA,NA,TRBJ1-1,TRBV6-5,CASSYSMVGGTEAFF,TGTGCCAGCAGTTACTCGATGGTGGGGGGGACTGAAGCTTTCTTT
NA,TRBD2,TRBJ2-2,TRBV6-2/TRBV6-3,CASSTRQRGGSGELFF,TGTGCCAGCAGCACGAGGCAGCGGGGGGGCAGCGGGGAGCTGTTTTTT
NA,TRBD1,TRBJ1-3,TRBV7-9,CASSPGEGAAGNTIYF,TGTGCCAGCAGCCCCGGCGAGGGGGCCGCTGGAAACACCATATATTTT
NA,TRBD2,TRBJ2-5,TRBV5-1,CASSPLAGEETQYF,TGCGCCAGCAGCCCCTTAGCGGGGGAAGAGACCCAGTACTTC
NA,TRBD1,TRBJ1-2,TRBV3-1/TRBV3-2,CASSATGYYGYTF,TGTGCCAGCAGTGCGACAGGGTACTATGGCTACACCTTC
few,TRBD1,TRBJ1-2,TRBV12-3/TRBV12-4,CASSLGTGFTHF,TGTGCCAGCAGTTTAGGGACAGGGTTTACCCATTTC